This T cell receptor (beta chain) was observed in a study of CD8 T cells in Susac syndrome. Whole-study results and caveats: There were approximately 15 Susac-specific public clones in total CD8+ repertoires and a few in CD8+ TEMRA repertoires.

Sequencing targeted TCR beta in blood CD8+ and CD4+ T cells. The CD8+ and CD4+ T cells were isolated magnetically using a negative isolation approach, whereas the TEMRA cells were enriched by FACS. Random hexamers were used to reverse transcribe an amount of about 0.5 to 1 ug RNA. MiXCR was run by TCRdb on the immunoSEQ multiplex PCR reads, yielding one entry per CDR3 protein. Counted here are about 23,000 distinct CDR3 sequences, 93% occurring once; the ten biggest clones make up roughly 0.62%. Trimming removed 3 bases at V and 3 bases at J, with 12 bases between. CDR1 and CDR2 (germline): MDHEN, SYDVKM. The CDR3 runs 15 residues. Notes on this clonotype: Antigen unknown.

V and J are TRBV28 and TRBJ2-1, with D possibly TRBD2 on 5 matching bases. The receptor's source is a human donor with Susac syndrome. The specimen sequenced was CD8+ T cells from PBMCs. The CDR3 region has the DNA TGTGCCAGCAGTTTGGAGGATCCTTACTACAATGAGCAGTTCTTC. Its protein is CASSLEDPYYNEQFF.